These 15 T cell receptor beta chains share one sample of origin, sequenced in a study of OX40 agonist ivuxolimab in advanced cancers. Data came from immunoSEQ multiplex PCR; TCRdb stores just in-frame clones and leaves some out. Here the sample spans about 75,000 clones, around 86% being singletons. The input for sequencing was CD4+ or CD8+ T cells sorted from blood, taken in a trial of the OX40 agonist ivuxolimab. Every receptor here comes from an adult with an advanced solid tumor such as melanoma, head and neck, liver or kidney cancer.

As concerns this clone: One end of the junction does not line up with germline, which may come from a read error. The J gene is TRBJ2-5, the V gene TRBV11-1; TRBD2 matches at 7 bases. Germline CDR1 and CDR2: SGHAT and FQDESV (reference sequence). The CDR3 runs to 15 residues. CDR3 in DNA: TGTGCCGGCAGCCACACTAGCGACAACGGGGAGACCCAGTACTTC. Protein product: CAGSHTSDNGETQYF.

The rearrangement uses TRBV7-9 and TRBJ1-4; a weak D match, TRBD1 (6 bases). The ends were cut back, 5 bases at V and 5 bases at J, with 15 bases in the middle. Germline V gene data show CDR1 as SEHNR and CDR2 as FQNEAQ (reference sequence). CDR3 length equals 15 residues. The CDR3 nucleotides are TGTGCCAGCAGCGGAGCCGGGACACAAAATGAAAAACTGTTTTTT. It encodes CASSGAGTQNEKLFF.

The chain carries TRBV28 and TRBJ1-2; 10 bases map to TRBD1. CDR1 is MDHEN and CDR2 is SYDVKM in the germline V gene. The V and J ends lost 1 base and 2 bases, in that order; junction bases with no gene match: 7. The CDR3 extends over 17 amino acids. The CDR3 region is CASSLLGTGVQNYGYTF. The CDR3, as DNA: TGTGCCAGCAGTTTATTAGGGACAGGGGTCCAGAACTATGGCTACACCTTC.

This chain joins TRBV11-2 and TRBJ2-3; no firm D call. CDR3 length: 15 amino acids. Germline V gene lookup returns CDR1 SGHAT and CDR2 FQNNGV. Trimming removed 1 base at V and 4 bases at J, with 12 bases between. Written as DNA, the CDR3 is TGTGCCAGCAGCTTAGGGTTAGATAAGGCAGATACGCAGTATTTT. This sequence encodes CASSLGLDKADTQYF.

This rearrangement joins TRBV5-1 to TRBJ2-3; no definite D call. The CDR3 totals 14 residues. Trimming removed 2 bases from V and 0 bases from J, with 7 bases in between. Germline V CDR1 and CDR2: SGHRS, YFSETQ. DNA for the CDR3: TGCGCCAGCAGCTTCAGTACTAGCACAGATACGCAGTATTTT. This codes for CASSFSTSTDTQYF.

The gene calls are TRBV6-6 and TRBJ1-5; maybe TRBD1 (5 bases). Germline-derived CDR1 and CDR2 are MNHNY and SVGAGI (reference sequence). V was clipped by 4 bases and J by 1 base, with 14 bases between them. The CDR3 is 16 amino acids. CDR3 protein: CASSSPGQGSNQPQHF. The CDR3 coding sequence is TGTGCCAGCAGTTCCCCCGGACAAGGGAGCAATCAGCCCCAGCATTTT.

The genes are TRBV18 and TRBJ2-5; TRBD1 aligns across 8 bases. CDR3 length: 15 amino acids. Unmatched junction bases numbered 7, after V lost 3 bases and J lost 4 bases. In germline, CDR1 is KGHSH, CDR2 LQKENI. CDR3 coding DNA: TGTGCCAGCTCACCCTTCGGACAGGGTCCAGAGACCCAGTACTTC. It translates to CASSPFGQGPETQYF.

This chain joins TRBV19 and TRBJ1-5, with no clear D. This CDR3 contains 15 residues. Trimming pared 0 bases from V and 6 bases from J, leaving 12 bases between. Germline values: CDR1 LNHDA, CDR2 SQIVND (reference sequence). Written as DNA, the CDR3 is TGTGCCAGTAGTATAGATCGAGGATCTAGTCAGCCCCAGCATTTT. Its protein is CASSIDRGSSQPQHF.

V usage is TRBV19 and J usage is TRBJ2-1, with 8 nucleotides matching TRBD1. The CDR3 sequence is 13 residues long. J gave up 2 bases and V 9 bases, and 3 bases lay outside the gene matches. Germline-derived CDR1 and CDR2 are LNHDA and SQIVND (reference sequence). The CDR3 is CASRTGTYNEQFF. The CDR3 DNA is TGTGCCAGCCGGACAGGGACCTACAATGAGCAGTTCTTC.

The chain couples TRBV5-5 to TRBJ2-3; D remains ambiguous. The CDR3 covers 14 residues. The V and J ends lost 5 bases and 1 base respectively, with 11 bases between them. CDR1 is SGHKS, CDR2 YYEKEE, per germline (reference sequence). CDR3 bases: TGTGCCAGCAGGCGGACCCCCGGCACAGATACGCAGTATTTT. Its protein is CASRRTPGTDTQYF.

This chain links TRBV28 with TRBJ2-2, with a possible D match to TRBD1 (6 bases). The germline gives CDR1 MDHEN, CDR2 SYDVKM. CDR3 length: 15 residues. V dropped 1 base and J dropped 1 base, with 7 bases sitting between them. CDR3 nucleotide sequence: TGTGCCAGCAGTTTATACAGGGAGAACACCGGGGAGCTGTTTTTT. Its translation is CASSLYRENTGELFF.

This clone was found a few times. The chain recombines TRBV7-9 with TRBJ2-7; 9 positions agree with TRBD1. V dropped 4 bases and J dropped 3; count of bases not matched to a gene: 4. The germline gives CDR1 SEHNR, CDR2 FQNEAQ (reference sequence). The CDR3 extends over 14 amino acids. Here the CDR3 reads CASSSGTGHYEQYF. In nucleotides, the CDR3 is TGTGCCAGCAGCTCCGGGACAGGGCACTACGAGCAGTACTTC. The full variable domain, with the rest looked up from reference TRBV7-9 and TRBJ2-7, is DTGVSQNPRHKITKRGQNVTFRCDPISEHNRLYWYRQTLGQGPEFLTYFQNEAQLEKSRLLSDRFSAERPKGSFSTLEIQRTEQGDSAMYLCASSSGTGHYEQYFGPGTRLTVT.

The chain couples TRBV2 to TRBJ2-1; 7 bases agree with TRBD1. Germline V lookup: CDR1 SNHLY, CDR2 FYNNEI. The CDR3 has 13 residues. V trimming: 6 bases; J trimming: 10 bases; junction bases outside the gene matches: 9. Here the CDR3 DNA reads TGTGCCAGCAGCGAGGGGACAGCGCTAGAGCAGTTCTTC. Its protein is CASSEGTALEQFF.

This chain connects TRBV11-2 to TRBJ2-7; D might be TRBD1 (6 bases). This CDR3 spans 12 amino acids. CDR1 is SGHAT and CDR2 is FQNNGV in the germline V gene. V was cut by 4 bases and J by 6 bases, with 10 bases left in between. The CDR3 coding sequence is TGTGCCAGCAGCTCCTCAGGGGTCGAGCAGTACTTC. Protein product: CASSSSGVEQYF.

The rearrangement uses TRBV9 and TRBJ1-4, with D possibly TRBD1 on 6 matching bases. Trimming took 3 bases from V and 4 from J, leaving 16 bases between them. The CDR3 has 16 amino acids. CDR1 and CDR2 from the germline V gene are SGDLS and YYNGEE. CDR3 sequence: CASSASYWTVNEKLFF. CDR3 nucleotides: TGTGCCAGCAGCGCGTCGTATTGGACAGTTAATGAAAAACTGTTTTTT.